This TCR beta chain came from a study of blood T cell repertoires in COVID-19. The CDR3 runs to 15 residues. The J segment lost 0 bases and the V segment lost 6 bases, leaving 1 base of the junction unmatched. Looked up from germline, CDR1 is LGHNT and CDR2 is FRNRAP. Original handling: Amplification of reference gene primers provided the estimated nucleated cell counts. Profiling relied on immunoSEQ multiplex PCR, and the TCRdb table lists in-frame clones only, not all of them. V, J and clone size derive from that table, while D and trimming were established from the DNA sequence. Of 150,000 to 200,000 clones in the sample, about 83% were seen once.

This chain connects TRBV12-5 to TRBJ2-5; the match to TRBD2 covers 13 bases. The source material was peripheral blood. The clonotype originates from an elderly woman with acute or convalescent COVID-19. In DNA, the CDR3 is TGTGCTAGTGGGACTAGCGGGGGGAACCAAGAGACCCAGTACTTC. The encoded protein is CASGTSGGNQETQYF. Looking up the rest from reference TRBV12-5 and TRBJ2-5 gives the full variable domain: DARVTQTPRHKVTEMGQEVTMRCQPILGHNTVFWYRQTMMQGLELLAYFRNRAPLDDSGMPKDRFSAEMPDATLATLKIQPSEPRDSAVYFCASGTSGGNQETQYFGPGTRLLVL.